These T cell receptor beta chains were read from a single sample in a study of blood T cell repertoires in COVID-19. This table comes from immunoSEQ multiplex PCR, and its TCRdb copy is limited to in-frame clones, with some not included. The table includes some 190,000 clones, roughly nine tenths detected once. The sample was PBMCs or T cells enriched from blood (not recorded which). The receptors here all came from a woman aged 40 to 55 with acute COVID-19. Both conserved end residues are part of each CDR3. Each record gives: V gene, J gene, D gene, CDR3 protein, CDR3 DNA. The D gene is left open where the match is weak.

v_gene: TRBV5-1; j_gene: TRBJ1-1; d_gene: NA; CDR3aa: CASNAGTQNTEAFF; CDR3nt: TGCGCCAGCAACGCCGGGACTCAGAACACTGAAGCTTTCTTT
v_gene: TRBV5-1; j_gene: TRBJ2-5; d_gene: TRBD1; CDR3aa: CASRGQGYQETQYF; CDR3nt: TGCGCCAGCCGGGGACAGGGTTACCAAGAGACCCAGTACTTC
v_gene: TRBV13; j_gene: TRBJ2-2; d_gene: TRBD2; CDR3aa: CASSLVQDQGLAGNTGELFF; CDR3nt: TGTGCCAGCAGCTTAGTACAGGACCAAGGACTAGCGGGGAACACCGGGGAGCTGTTTTTT
v_gene: TRBV25-1; j_gene: TRBJ1-2; d_gene: TRBD1; CDR3aa: CASSDRTGSTVGYTF; CDR3nt: TGTGCCAGCAGTGATAGGACAGGGTCGACGGTTGGCTACACCTTC
v_gene: TRBV19; j_gene: TRBJ2-7; d_gene: TRBD2; CDR3aa: CASSTLAGVEQYF; CDR3nt: TGTGCCAGTAGTACCCTAGCGGGCGTAGAGCAGTACTTC
v_gene: TRBV27; j_gene: TRBJ1-6; d_gene: NA; CDR3aa: CASSFLEGDNSPLHF; CDR3nt: TGTGCCAGCAGTTTTTTAGAGGGCGACAATTCACCCCTCCACTTT
v_gene: TRBV7-2; j_gene: TRBJ1-1; d_gene: NA; CDR3aa: CASSLAPDVGARTEAFF; CDR3nt: TGTGCCAGCAGCTTAGCCCCCGACGTGGGGGCGAGGACTGAAGCTTTCTTT
v_gene: TRBV5-4; j_gene: TRBJ2-3; d_gene: TRBD2; CDR3aa: CASSSHLTGLAGTYTDTQYF; CDR3nt: TGTGCCAGCAGCTCACACCTAACGGGACTAGCGGGAACCTACACAGATACGCAGTATTTT
v_gene: TRBV4-1; j_gene: TRBJ2-1; d_gene: TRBD2; CDR3aa: CASSQTPGLAVNNEQFF; CDR3nt: TGCGCCAGCAGCCAAACTCCGGGACTAGCGGTCAACAATGAGCAGTTCTTC
v_gene: TRBV9; j_gene: TRBJ2-1; d_gene: TRBD2; CDR3aa: CASSESGTSGGVYNEQFF; CDR3nt: TGTGCCAGCAGCGAATCCGGGACTAGCGGGGGGGTGTACAATGAGCAGTTCTTC
v_gene: TRBV7-9; j_gene: TRBJ2-7; d_gene: TRBD2; CDR3aa: CASSLRTSGSMGEQYF; CDR3nt: TGTGCCAGCAGCTTAAGGACTAGCGGGAGTATGGGCGAGCAGTACTTC
v_gene: TRBV19; j_gene: TRBJ2-4; d_gene: NA; CDR3aa: CASSIDLKNIQYF; CDR3nt: TGTGCCAGTAGTATAGATCTCAAAAACATTCAGTACTTC
v_gene: TRBV5-1; j_gene: TRBJ2-7; d_gene: NA; CDR3aa: CASSLEGTAARDEQYF; CDR3nt: TGCGCCAGCAGCTTGGAGGGGACTGCCGCGCGAGACGAGCAGTACTTC
v_gene: TRBV28; j_gene: TRBJ2-1; d_gene: TRBD2; CDR3aa: CASIPGGGLGEQFF; CDR3nt: TGTGCCAGCATCCCAGGCGGGGGTTTGGGTGAGCAGTTCTTC
v_gene: TRBV15; j_gene: TRBJ1-4; d_gene: NA; CDR3aa: CATSRDGRAEKLFF; CDR3nt: TGTGCCACCAGCAGAGATGGCAGGGCTGAAAAACTGTTTTTT
v_gene: TRBV18; j_gene: TRBJ2-5; d_gene: TRBD2; CDR3aa: CASSPPVRGGRELETQYF; CDR3nt: TGTGCCAGCTCACCACCGGTGCGGGGGGGCCGTGAACTTGAGACCCAGTACTTC
v_gene: TRBV5-1; j_gene: TRBJ1-1; d_gene: NA; CDR3aa: CASSLDGGPEAFF; CDR3nt: TGCGCCAGCAGCTTGGATGGGGGCCCTGAAGCTTTCTTT
v_gene: TRBV5-4; j_gene: TRBJ2-3; d_gene: TRBD2; CDR3aa: CASSLMGLAGGTTDTQYF; CDR3nt: TGTGCCAGCAGCTTGATGGGACTAGCGGGGGGGACCACAGATACGCAGTATTTT
v_gene: TRBV12-5; j_gene: TRBJ1-4; d_gene: NA; CDR3aa: CASGTPGGVHEKLFF; CDR3nt: TGTGCTAGTGGCACCCCCGGGGGGGTACATGAAAAACTGTTTTTT
v_gene: TRBV19; j_gene: TRBJ2-5; d_gene: NA; CDR3aa: CASSIDDRRVGTGDRYF; CDR3nt: TGTGCCAGTAGTATAGATGACAGGCGGGTCGGAACAGGAGACCGGTACTTC
v_gene: TRBV7-2; j_gene: TRBJ2-5; d_gene: NA; CDR3aa: CASSAAGVETQYF; CDR3nt: TGTGCCAGCAGCGCGGCGGGTGTAGAGACCCAGTACTTC
v_gene: TRBV9; j_gene: TRBJ2-6; d_gene: NA; CDR3aa: CASSVEAREAGANVLTF; CDR3nt: TGCGCCAGCAGCGTAGAGGCGAGGGAAGCTGGGGCCAACGTCCTGACTTTC
v_gene: TRBV5-1; j_gene: TRBJ2-7; d_gene: NA; CDR3aa: CASSFEYEQYF; CDR3nt: TGCGCCAGCAGCTTTGAGTACGAGCAGTACTTC